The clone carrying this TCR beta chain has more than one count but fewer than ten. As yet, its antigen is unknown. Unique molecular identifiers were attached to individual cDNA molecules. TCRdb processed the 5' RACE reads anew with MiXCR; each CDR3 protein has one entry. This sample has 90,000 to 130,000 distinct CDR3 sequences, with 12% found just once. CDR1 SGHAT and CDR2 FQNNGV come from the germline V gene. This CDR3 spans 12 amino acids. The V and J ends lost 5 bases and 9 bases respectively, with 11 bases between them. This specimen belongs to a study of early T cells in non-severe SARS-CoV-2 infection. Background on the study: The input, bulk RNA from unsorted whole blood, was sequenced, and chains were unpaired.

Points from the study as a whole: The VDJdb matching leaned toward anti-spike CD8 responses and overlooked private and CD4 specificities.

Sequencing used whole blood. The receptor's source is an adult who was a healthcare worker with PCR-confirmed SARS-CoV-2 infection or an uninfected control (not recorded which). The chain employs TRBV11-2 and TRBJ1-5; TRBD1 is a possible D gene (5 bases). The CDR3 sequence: CASSTPGGPQHF. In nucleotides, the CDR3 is TGTGCCAGCAGCACTCCCGGGGGGCCCCAGCATTTT.